What follows are 2 T cell receptor beta chains derived from one specimen sequenced in a study of long-term antiretroviral therapy in people with HIV. Researchers report immunoSEQ v3.0 was run at survey level. Method: immunoSEQ multiplex PCR; TCRdb's copy keeps in-frame clones and lacks some. The sample includes 30,000 to 35,000 clones, 80% to 90% of them seen just once. The starting material was unsorted PBMCs, obtained 0.8 years before starting antiretroviral therapy. These receptor sequences come from a man younger than 35 with HIV.

The rearrangement uses TRBV27 and TRBJ1-6; tentatively, D is TRBD1 (6 bases). V gave up 3 bases and J gave up 11 bases, with 14 bases separating them. CDR1 is MNHEY, CDR2 SMNVEV, per germline (reference sequence). This CDR3 region has 14 residues. The CDR3 sequence is CASSFGGAATPLHF. The CDR3 DNA follows: TGTGCCAGCAGTTTCGGGGGCGCGGCAACACCCCTCCACTTT.

The V and J genes are TRBV6-4 and TRBJ2-3, with 7 bases fitting TRBD1. After removal of 5 bases from V and 4 bases from J, the junction contained 3 bases not matched to a gene. Germline CDR1 reads MRHNA; CDR2 reads SNTAGT. CDR3 length equals 13 residues. CDR3: CASSKDRPDTQYF. The DNA for the CDR3 is TGTGCCAGCAGTAAGGACAGGCCAGATACGCAGTATTTT.